The clone carrying this TCR beta chain has only one observation. Repertoires were generated with immunoSEQ multiplex PCR, while TCRdb's copy carries only in-frame clones and drops some. Counted here are over 100,000 clones, around 84% occurring once; the ten biggest clones make up roughly 12%. This entry comes from a study of T cell responses to AZD1222 COVID-19 vaccine. V lost 4 bases, J lost 0 bases, and 10 bases lay in between. There are 14 residues in the CDR3. Germline CDR1 is MDHEN and CDR2 is SYDVKM. Sequenced here: peripheral blood, sampled on day 0 of AZD1222 vaccination. This TCR derives from an adult in good health. The V call is TRBV28, the J call TRBJ2-7; no definite D call. For the CDR3, the DNA is TGTGCCAGCAGTTCAGATGCTCTCTCCTACGAGCAGTACTTC. Translating it yields CASSSDALSYEQYF.